This TCR beta chain was obtained from a study of blood T cell repertoires in COVID-19. Sequenced by immunoSEQ multiplex PCR; TCRdb stores in-frame clones only, minus some. The sample holds approximately 180,000 clones; 80% to 90% are singletons and the top ten take approximately 12%. CDR1 and CDR2 (germline): SNHLY, FYNNEI. CDR3 size: 13 residues. V shed 4 bases, J shed 5 bases, and the junction held 2 bases outside the gene matches. The TCR sequence derives from a woman older than 75 with COVID-19, enrolled during active disease. The chain joins TRBV2 to TRBJ1-2; 9 positions agree with TRBD1. Sequenced material: peripheral blood. In nucleotides, the CDR3 is TGTGCCAGCAGTGGGACAGGGGATTATGGCTACACCTTC. This sequence encodes CASSGTGDYGYTF.